This T cell receptor beta chain originates from a study of cytotoxic CD8 clonotypes in ibrutinib-treated CLL (dated by TCRdb to about 2021). Background for the entire study: The cohort was composed of about a dozen relapsed/refractory and roughly 16 treatment-naive patients; IGHV unmutated status was identified in roughly 17 patients. Responses were partial in around 25 patients and complete in 2; after median approximately 69 months follow-up, some 15 stayed in remission and some twelve progressed. Response samples were obtained after a median of 12 months of treatment, with a range of roughly 6 to 40 months. On average, each sample had approximately 250,000 productive templates and around 100,000 productive rearrangements. Of the 90 or so participants in the trial, about two dozen had longitudinal samples available. Cryopreserved peripheral blood mononuclear cells were collected before treatment, at response, and at either disease progression or sustained remission. The investigation overall reported the following: Public clonotypes were rare and either shrank or stayed stable during treatment, and the rise in clonality at ibrutinib response reflected expansion of private clonotypes. Baseline clonality was found to be higher than that of age-matched healthy donors and was strongly correlated with circulating CD8+ T-cell counts. Sustained-remission and progressing patients did not have matched sampling times, and lymph node repertoires were not examined. An increase in clonality was observed at ibrutinib response, with clonality remaining stable during sustained remission and falling back toward baseline at progression.

The goal of deep resolution MiSeq sequencing was a depth between 1 in 1 million and 1 in 200,000 T cells, and coverage averaged 10x per clonotype. TCR beta libraries were generated with the immunoSEQ hsTCRB Kit. The published analysis was carried out like this. ImmunoSEQ Data Assistant and ImmunoSEQ Analyzer were used for data analysis, and V, D and J genes were assigned according to IMGT definitions. Clonality, which ranges from 0 to 1, was calculated as one minus the normalized Shannon entropy of productive rearrangement frequencies. Only overrepresented clonotypes making up at least 0.05% of the repertoire of each patient were included in the public clonotype analysis. Repertoires from approximately 12 age-matched healthy donors in immuneACCESS were used as clonality controls. TCRdb took this table from immuneACCESS and kept in-frame rearrangements with V and J called. Such tables lack part of the clones; where checked against another copy, unresolved V genes explain under half of the gap, and the rest is unexplained. D and trimming were read from the DNA, whereas the V and J calls and clone size are those reported in that table. This sample comprises approximately 300,000 clones, about 77% of them detected only once. 6.5% to 8.5% of the sample goes to the ten largest clones.

A distance of 9 bases separates the germline ends of V and J, which lose 2 bases and 4 bases respectively. Spanning cysteine to phenylalanine, the CDR3 consists of 13 amino acids. Of the read, only the CDR3 DNA is kept; its 39 bases are in frame from base 1. Reading the germline V gene gives CDR1 LGHNA and CDR2 YSLEER. For TCR beta library preparation, approximately 2 micrograms of genomic DNA were extracted from the cryopreserved PBMCs. High-throughput TCR beta sequencing was performed on longitudinal blood samples from CLL patients receiving ibrutinib monotherapy. The patients took part in an open-label, single-center phase 2 trial of ibrutinib monotherapy. As regards this clone: Its cognate antigen has yet to be identified. No base-level quality is on record; no much larger clone is a single base apart.

The sequence was obtained from a human donor with chronic lymphocytic leukemia. The specimen was PBMCs, collected before ibrutinib treatment. The sequence links TRBV4-3 to TRBJ2-7, with the D gene not confidently named. The CDR3 here reads CASSQSYSYEQYF. The DNA sequence reads TGCGCCAGCAGCCAATCTTATAGTTACGAGCAGTACTTC.